This T cell receptor (beta chain) was documented in a study of chemoradiotherapy in HPV16-positive cancers. General observations from the study: Functional assays defining HPV-specific T cells used only a couple of HPV16-positive patients.

The CDR3 totals 15 residues. V lost 1 base and J 3 bases, leaving 11 bases between the germline ends. The germline gives CDR1 SGDLS, CDR2 YYNGEE. Concerning this clone: Its specificity is unknown.

Assay: immunoSEQ multiplex PCR; the TCRdb copy retains only in-frame clones and omits some. The data hold about 5,600 clones, with roughly 82% observed a single time. The clonotype comes from a human donor with HPV-associated anogenital cancer. The source was tumor tissue, collected from a patient who underwent chemoradiotherapy. The chain employs TRBV9 and TRBJ1-5; D gene unclear. Here the CDR3 DNA reads TGTGCCAGCAGCGTATTTGGGGAGACCAATCAGCCCCAGCATTTT. Its translation is CASSVFGETNQPQHF.